What follows are 21 T cell receptor beta chains derived from one specimen sequenced in a study of cytomegalovirus exposure and HLA in healthy donors. The PCR was carried out with 60 Vbeta primers and 13 Jbeta primers. Here immunoSEQ multiplex PCR was the method, and the copy in TCRdb shows in-frame clones only, minus some. In the table there are 95,000 to 150,000 clones, approximately 72% of which are singletons. Sequenced: PBMCs. These receptors were collected from a man aged 18 to 35 in good health and CMV-seronegative.

This clone was recorded a few times. V and J are TRBV5-4 and TRBJ1-2; 7 nucleotides agree with TRBD1. Germline CDR1 is SGHNT and CDR2 is YYREEE (reference sequence). The J segment lost 1 base and the V segment lost 4 bases, leaving 10 bases of the junction unmatched. This CDR3 region has 16 residues. The CDR3 loop is CASSPHRGTGNYGYTF. In DNA, the CDR3 is TGTGCCAGCAGCCCCCACAGGGGAACGGGTAACTATGGCTACACCTTC.

The CDR3 sequence is CASSSGTHSYNEQFF. CDR3 nucleotides: TGTGCCAGCAGCTCCGGGACTCACTCCTACAATGAGCAGTTCTTC. V usage is TRBV5-8 and J usage is TRBJ2-1, with a possible D match to TRBD2 (6 bases). Per germline, CDR1 SGHTS and CDR2 YDEGEE. CDR3 length: 15 amino acids. With 3 bases removed from V and 0 bases from J, the gap between germline ends came to 10 bases.

The CDR3 nucleotides read TGTGCCAGCAGCGCCCGACCAGGGGCGGACGAAAAACTGTTTTTT. It codes for CASSARPGADEKLFF. This chain connects TRBV5-4 to TRBJ1-4, with TRBD1 as a possible D gene (6 bases). Germline CDR1 and CDR2: SGHNT and YYREEE (reference sequence). V lost 4 bases and J lost 8, with 18 bases in between. The CDR3 length is 15 residues.

V usage is TRBV11-3 and J usage is TRBJ2-5; 7 nucleotides line up with TRBD1. Losses at the gene ends were 4 bases for V and 5 bases for J; bases not matched to a gene: 4. The CDR3 extends over 13 amino acids. Per germline, CDR1 SGHNT and CDR2 YENEEA. The CDR3 sequence: CASSSGDSETQYF. The DNA for the CDR3 is TGTGCCAGCAGCTCCGGGGACAGCGAGACCCAGTACTTC.

This clone turned up a few times. CDR3 loop: CASSLSGLTDTQYF. The CDR3 coding sequence is TGTGCCAGCAGCTTGAGCGGCCTCACAGATACGCAGTATTTT. This chain uses TRBV5-6 with TRBJ2-3; possible D gene TRBD2, 5 bases. The germline V and J ends were trimmed by 1 base and 2 bases, with 8 bases remaining between them. Per the germline V gene, CDR1 is SGHDT and CDR2 is YYEEEE. CDR3 length: 14 residues. The complete variable domain, with remaining parts taken from reference TRBV5-6 and TRBJ2-3, reads DAGVTQSPTHLIKTRGQQVTLRCSPKSGHDTVSWYQQALGQGPQFIFQYYEEEERQRGNFPDRFSGHQFPNYSSELNVNALLLGDSALYLCASSLSGLTDTQYFGPGTRLTVL.

V usage is TRBV15 and J usage is TRBJ2-7, with TRBD2 as a possible D gene (6 bases). Germline loops: CDR1 LNHNV, CDR2 YYDKDF (reference sequence). The CDR3 covers 14 residues. With 5 bases removed from V and 1 base from J, the gap between germline ends came to 12 bases. The CDR3 loop reads CATSRGTSSYEQYF. The CDR3 bases are TGTGCCACCAGCCGTGGGACTTCATCCTACGAGCAGTACTTC.

The table lists this clone with a few counts. The V call is TRBV6-1, the J call TRBJ2-1, with 7 bases identical to TRBD1. Germline-derived CDR1 and CDR2 are MNHNS and SASEGT. V lost 6 bases to trimming and J lost 6 bases; unmatched junction nucleotides: 11. This CDR3 region has 15 residues. The CDR3 is CASSVGRGFTNEQFF. CDR3 sequence (DNA): TGTGCCAGCAGCGTTGGCAGGGGGTTCACCAATGAGCAGTTCTTC.

The chain couples TRBV5-1 to TRBJ2-7; TRBD1 matches 7 bases. Germline V gene lookup returns CDR1 SGHRS and CDR2 YFSETQ. The CDR3 sequence is 13 residues long. V lost 3 bases, J lost 1 base, and 1 base stayed unmatched. CDR3 residues: CASSWGQSYEQYF. CDR3 sequence (DNA): TGCGCCAGCAGCTGGGGACAGTCCTACGAGCAGTACTTC.

V is TRBV9 and J is TRBJ2-3; D perhaps matches TRBD1 (6 bases). The V gene lost 0 bases and the J gene lost 1 base, with 18 bases spanning the gap. Germline V gene sequence: CDR1 SGDLS, CDR2 YYNGEE. This CDR3 is 18 amino acids long. The chain's CDR3 is CASSVGSRPRGGTDTQYF. The DNA for the CDR3 is TGTGCCAGCAGCGTAGGCTCGCGCCCCAGGGGAGGCACAGATACGCAGTATTTT.

J is TRBJ1-5 and V is TRBV6-5, with D unresolved. The germline V and J ends were trimmed by 2 bases and 2 bases, with 7 bases remaining between them. Germline V gives CDR1 MNHEY, CDR2 SVGAGI. The CDR3 sequence is 14 residues long. The CDR3 coding sequence is TGTGCCAGCAGTTACATAGCCGGCAATCAGCCCCAGCATTTT. Protein: CASSYIAGNQPQHF.

This clone turned up a few times. The chain carries TRBV6-5 and TRBJ1-5, with a possible D match to TRBD1 (5 bases). The V end was cut by 6 bases, the J end by 3 bases, with 6 bases between. The CDR3 runs to 12 residues. In germline, CDR1 is MNHEY, CDR2 SVGAGI. The CDR3 DNA reads as TGTGCCAGCAGACAGGACAATCAGCCCCAGCATTTT. This sequence encodes CASRQDNQPQHF.

This clone was counted a single time. The chain combines TRBV4-3 with TRBJ1-2; weak D call: TRBD1 (5 bases). Trimming stripped 2 bases from V and 3 bases from J, with 19 bases between. CDR3 length: 17 residues. The germline CDR1 and CDR2 sequences are LGHNA and YSLEER. CDR3 residues: CASSQLGPGHVDYGYTF. The CDR3 coding sequence is TGCGCCAGCAGCCAATTAGGGCCAGGGCATGTCGACTATGGCTACACCTTC.

J is TRBJ2-3 and V is TRBV6-4, with TRBD2 as a possible D gene (6 bases). Trimming removed 4 bases at V and 1 base at J, with 12 bases between. Germline V gives CDR1 MRHNA, CDR2 SNTAGT. CDR3 size: 15 residues. In DNA, the CDR3 is TGTGCCAGCAGTGTAGGATCTAGCGGCACAGATACGCAGTATTTT. It translates to CASSVGSSGTDTQYF.

This clone was seen a handful of times. Here the CDR3 reads CASSEGTTYYEQYF. DNA for the CDR3: TGTGCCAGCAGTGAAGGGACTACTTATTACGAGCAGTACTTC. V and J are TRBV9 and TRBJ2-7; 7 bases align to TRBD2. Per germline, CDR1 SGDLS and CDR2 YYNGEE. This CDR3 is 14 amino acids long. After removal of 5 bases from V and 4 bases from J, the junction contained 9 bases not matched to a gene. Together with reference TRBV9 and TRBJ2-7, the CDR3 gives the full variable domain: DSGVTQTPKHLITATGQRVTLRCSPRSGDLSVYWYQQSLDQGLQFLIQYYNGEERAKGNILERFSAQQFPDLHSELNLSSLELGDSALYFCASSEGTTYYEQYFGPGTRLTVT.

The table lists this clone with a few counts. Sequence at one end of the junction differs from germline and may be a read error. V usage is TRBV6-1 and J usage is TRBJ1-5; 9 positions agree with TRBD1. The CDR3 covers 12 residues. Germline V CDR1 and CDR2: MNHNS, SASEGT. CDR3 coding DNA: TGTGCCAGCAGTGAACTTGGACAGGGGCTATTTTTT. Its translation is CASSELGQGLFF.

The chain has TRBV5-1 and TRBJ2-1; maybe TRBD2 (6 bases). The CDR3 loop spans 12 amino acids. V gave up 5 bases and J gave up 9 bases, with 12 bases separating them. CDR1 SGHRS and CDR2 YFSETQ come from the germline V gene. The CDR3 protein is CASRHWRGEQFF. CDR3 nucleotide sequence: TGCGCCAGCAGACATTGGAGGGGTGAGCAGTTCTTC. The variable domain in full, completed from reference TRBV5-1 and TRBJ2-1, reads KAGVTQTPRYLIKTRGQQVTLSCSPISGHRSVSWYQQTPGQGLQFLFEYFSETQRNKGNFPGRFSGRQFSNSRSEMNVSTLELGDSALYLCASRHWRGEQFFGPGTRLTVL.

The chain is built from TRBV5-1 and TRBJ1-1; D is uncertain. CDR3 length equals 14 residues. With 0 bases removed from V and 3 bases from J, the gap between germline ends came to 9 bases. Looked up from germline, CDR1 is SGHRS and CDR2 is YFSETQ. CDR3 sequence (DNA): TGCGCCAGCAGCTTGGAGCCCGAGTACACTGAAGCTTTCTTT. It is translated as CASSLEPEYTEAFF.

The chain recombines TRBV7-8 with TRBJ2-1, with 7 positions matching TRBD2. Germline loops: CDR1 SGHVS, CDR2 FQNEAQ. V lost 5 bases and J lost 12; bases outside the gene matches: 7. The CDR3 totals 12 residues. The CDR3 DNA sequence: TGTGCCAGCAGCCTAACGGGGGGTGTGCAGTTCTTC. This gives the protein CASSLTGGVQFF.

This chain uses TRBV28 with TRBJ1-5, with 7 bases identical to TRBD1. The CDR3 consists of 15 residues. The V and J ends lost 6 bases and 2 bases, in that order; junction bases with no gene match: 7. The germline CDR1 and CDR2 sequences are MDHEN and SYDVKM. The CDR3 nucleotides read TGTGCCAGCAGCCGCTACAGGGGTGGCAATCAGCCCCAGCATTTT. Translating it yields CASSRYRGGNQPQHF.

The rearrangement joins TRBV27 to TRBJ1-1, with a tentative D call TRBD1 (5 bases). Per the germline V gene, CDR1 is MNHEY and CDR2 is SMNVEV (reference sequence). The CDR3 is 17 residues long. V was cut by 5 bases and J by 6 bases, with 25 bases left in between. CDR3 DNA sequence: TGTGCCAGCAGTACCCTCCAGTCGGGCGGCCGGGGGTCTGAAGCTTTCTTT. This translates into CASSTLQSGGRGSEAFF.

This clone was seen a single time. The chain links TRBV19 to TRBJ2-7, with 7 bases that match TRBD2. CDR1 and CDR2 (germline): LNHDA, SQIVND (reference sequence). The V and J ends lost 3 bases and 6 bases, in that order; junction bases with no gene match: 17. The CDR3 has 17 amino acids. The chain's CDR3 is CASSIRFVGGRAAEQYF. In DNA form, the CDR3 reads TGTGCCAGTAGTATCCGATTTGTTGGCGGGAGAGCGGCCGAGCAGTACTTC.